The T cell receptor (beta chain) under discussion was sequenced for a study of siplizumab effects on memory and regulatory T cells. The study, taken as a whole, reports: Left unconfirmed was the suppressive function of proliferating Tregs from siplizumab cultures.

Measured with immunoSEQ multiplex PCR; TCRdb has only the in-frame clones, and not every one. This sample has more than 90,000 clones, with 85% to 95% found just once. As for this clone: Its matching antigen is unknown.

The germline V gene encodes CDR1 MNHEY and CDR2 SVGAGI. This CDR3 region has 15 residues. Trimming removed 0 bases from V and 3 bases from J, with 11 bases in between. Sequencing input: non-Treg CD4+ T cells sorted from blood. This TCR was recovered from a human donor in good health. The gene calls are TRBV6-5 and TRBJ2-5; D is undetermined. In DNA, the CDR3 is TGTGCCAGCAGTTACTCCCGACTTGTAAAAGAGACCCAGTACTTC. Encoded protein: CASSYSRLVKETQYF.